This entry lists 24 T cell receptor beta chains sequenced from one sample in a study of blood T cells in healthy people across ages (dated by TCRdb to about 2015). The receptor library was made with 5' RACE. Sequencing used an Illumina HiSeq 2500. A second PCR of roughly 7 to 11 cycles was performed with a sample-barcoded 5' primer and a J-beta primer mix. In TCRdb, the public reads were trimmed at Q25 with fastp and aligned with MiXCR, with productive beta chains retained. Identical CDR3 protein sequences are pooled into one entry, listed with their most common genes and DNA. The sample table records about 570,000 distinct CDR3 sequences; about 28% of these occur just once. The biggest ten clones account for about 3.3% of the sample. The sample also formed part of further work on T cells of mothers and their children.

Specimen: blood. These receptors were collected from a boy aged 2 to 10 in good health.

The chain recombines TRBV27 with TRBJ2-7; TRBD1 matches 10 bases. The CDR3 consists of 16 residues. The germline CDR1 and CDR2 sequences are MNHEY and SMNVEV (reference sequence). The J segment lost 0 bases and the V segment lost 2 bases, leaving 4 bases of the junction unmatched. The CDR3 protein is CASSLGQGGSSYEQYF. In nucleotides, the CDR3 is TGTGCCAGCAGTTTAGGACAGGGGGGGAGCTCCTACGAGCAGTACTTC.

J is TRBJ2-5 and V is TRBV24-1, with 12 bases aligning to TRBD1. Trimming cost V 2 bases and J 5 bases; bases outside gene matches: 5. CDR1 KGHDR and CDR2 SFDVKD come from the germline V gene. The CDR3 extends over 16 amino acids. DNA for the CDR3: TGTGCCACCAGTGATTCGGGACAGGGGGCTAGGGAGACCCAGTACTTC. Protein sequence: CATSDSGQGARETQYF.

In its sample, this clonotype was seen a few times. This chain links TRBV11-2 with TRBJ1-1; D is unresolved. The germline V gene encodes CDR1 SGHAT and CDR2 FQNNGV. Trimming pared 1 base from V and 7 bases from J, leaving 4 bases between. CDR3 length equals 11 residues. CDR3 loop: CASSLVDEAFF. As DNA, the CDR3 is TGTGCCAGCAGCTTAGTGGATGAAGCTTTCTTT. Full variable domain (outside the CDR3, taken from reference TRBV11-2 and TRBJ1-1): EAGVAQSPRYKIIEKRQSVAFWCNPISGHATLYWYQQILGQGPKLLIQFQNNGVVDDSQLPKDRFSAERLKGVDSTLKIQPAKLEDSAVYLCASSLVDEAFFGQGTRLTVV.

The V gene is TRBV12-3 or TRBV12-4, the J gene TRBJ1-1, with 7 bases fitting TRBD1. This CDR3 spans 16 amino acids. J lost 1 base, V lost 7 bases, and 12 bases had no gene match. The CDR3 sequence is CASNKRSGTENTEAFF. The CDR3 DNA follows: TGTGCCAGCAATAAGAGAAGTGGGACAGAGAACACTGAAGCTTTCTTT.

The V gene is TRBV5-1, the J gene TRBJ2-4, with 8 positions matching TRBD2. CDR1 is SGHRS, CDR2 YFSETQ, per germline. J gave up 0 bases and V 3 bases, and 8 bases lay outside the gene matches. This CDR3 has 17 amino acids. The CDR3 bases are TGCGCCAGCAGCTCGTATGCTAGCGGGTTAGCCAAAAACATTCAGTACTTC. Its translation: CASSSYASGLAKNIQYF.

The chain employs TRBV10-2 and TRBJ1-2; maybe TRBD1 (6 bases). This CDR3 region has 16 residues. The V and J ends lost 7 bases and 6 bases respectively, with 24 bases between them. Per germline, CDR1 WSHSY and CDR2 SAAADI. The DNA for the CDR3 is TGCGCCAGCACTGGGGTACAGGGTGGACCCGGTGATGGCTACACCTTC. The encoded protein is CASTGVQGGPGDGYTF.

The CDR3 is CASRTSGSAETQYF. The CDR3 bases are TGTGCCAGCAGGACTAGCGGGAGTGCGGAGACCCAGTACTTC. The rearrangement uses TRBV12-3 or TRBV12-4 and TRBJ2-5; 12 nucleotides agree with TRBD2. The V gene end was trimmed by 6 bases and the J gene end by 5 bases; junction bases not matched to a gene: 4. CDR3 length equals 14 residues.

This clonotype was observed a few times. V and J are TRBV12-3 or TRBV12-4 and TRBJ2-5; D not resolved. The CDR3 is made up of 14 amino acids. Trimming took 2 bases from V and 2 from J, leaving 9 bases between them. The CDR3 DNA is TGTGCCAGCAGTTTAAAAATCCATCAAGAGACCCAGTACTTC. Translating gives CASSLKIHQETQYF.

About this clonotype itself: One base away lies a much larger clone, so this may be a sequencing read error. The CDR3 DNA is TGCAGTGCTCTCGCTGCACTTAAAGGCACTGAAGCTTTCTTT. Translated, it gives CSALAALKGTEAFF. V gene TRBV20-1 combines with J gene TRBJ1-1; no clear D gene. Germline-derived CDR1 and CDR2 are DFQATT and SNEGSKA (reference sequence). The CDR3 runs to 14 residues. V was shortened by 5 bases and J by 4 bases, with 17 bases between the two germline ends.

J is TRBJ1-5 and V is TRBV12-3 or TRBV12-4; tentative D call: TRBD1 (6 bases). This CDR3 is 15 amino acids long. The germline V and J ends were trimmed by 3 bases and 5 bases, with 14 bases remaining between them. The CDR3 nucleotides read TGTGCCAGCAGTTTCGGGGGGCAGGTACATCAGCCCCAGCATTTT. Protein product: CASSFGGQVHQPQHF.

This clonotype has only a few counts. The chain has TRBV7-2 and TRBJ2-1; perhaps TRBD1 as D (5 bases). CDR1 is SGHTA, CDR2 FQGNSA, per germline. The V and J ends lost 5 bases and 5 bases respectively, with 13 bases between them. This CDR3 is 14 amino acids long. CDR3: CASSGQAINNEQFF. The CDR3 DNA is TGTGCCAGCAGCGGACAAGCGATTAACAATGAGCAGTTCTTC.

There are a few counts of this clonotype. V and J are TRBV29-1 and TRBJ2-1; 7 bases agree with TRBD2. J lost 0 bases, V lost 6 bases, and 5 bases had no gene match. Germline V gene lookup returns CDR1 SQVTM and CDR2 ANQGSEA. The CDR3 is 14 residues long. CDR3 protein: CSVVAGVSYNEQFF. The CDR3 DNA reads as TGCAGCGTAGTGGCGGGGGTCTCCTACAATGAGCAGTTCTTC.

This clonotype came up a few times. V gene TRBV6-6 combines with J gene TRBJ1-4, with a weak D call TRBD1 (5 bases). The ends were cut back, 6 bases at V and 1 base at J, with 12 bases in the middle. The CDR3 has 15 amino acids. Germline V gives CDR1 MNHNY, CDR2 SVGAGI (reference sequence). Here the CDR3 reads CASRLSGITNEKLFF. In nucleotides, the CDR3 is TGTGCCAGCAGGTTATCAGGGATAACTAATGAAAAACTGTTTTTT.

V and J are TRBV10-3 and TRBJ2-7; 7 bases map to TRBD1. Unmatched junction bases numbered 7, after V lost 6 bases and J lost 2 bases. The CDR3 totals 14 residues. Germline loops: CDR1 ENHRY, CDR2 SYGVKD. The CDR3 sequence is CAISDGTDTYEQYF. CDR3 coding DNA: TGTGCCATCAGCGACGGGACAGATACCTACGAGCAGTACTTC.

The genes are TRBV10-3 and TRBJ2-2; D may be TRBD2 (6 bases). The germline V and J ends were trimmed by 3 bases and 0 bases, with 11 bases remaining between them. Germline lookup yields CDR1 ENHRY and CDR2 SYGVKD. CDR3 length: 16 amino acids. The DNA of the CDR3 is TGTGCCATCAGTGAAGTGACTAGATCGAACACCGGGGAGCTGTTTTTT. Encoded protein: CAISEVTRSNTGELFF.

This clonotype has more than one count but fewer than ten. The rearrangement links TRBV29-1 to TRBJ2-5, with TRBD1 matching 11 bases. The J segment lost 7 bases and the V segment lost 4 bases, leaving 11 bases of the junction unmatched. CDR1 is SQVTM and CDR2 is ANQGSEA in the germline V gene. The CDR3 has 15 residues. The CDR3 spells CSVVGTGGPIWTQYF. The CDR3 DNA reads as TGCAGCGTTGTTGGGACAGGGGGACCTATATGGACCCAGTACTTC.

This clonotype was found a few times. V gene TRBV7-3 combines with J gene TRBJ2-5, with 9 bases identical to TRBD1. V lost 3 bases, J lost 4 bases, and 6 bases stayed unmatched. CDR1 is SGHTA, CDR2 FQGTGA, per germline. The CDR3 is 15 residues long. In nucleotides, the CDR3 is TGTGCCAGCAGCTTCGGGACAGGGCTGAGAGAGACCCAGTACTTC. It codes for CASSFGTGLRETQYF.

The V gene is TRBV6-6, the J gene TRBJ2-1; TRBD2 might be the D (5 bases). CDR1 is MNHNY, CDR2 SVGAGI, per germline (reference sequence). Between the trimmed V and J ends, which lost 4 bases and 10 bases, there was a span of 14 bases. There are 13 residues in the CDR3. Written as DNA, the CDR3 is TGTGCCAGCAGTTCCCGCGGGCTGGTCGAGCAGTTCTTC. Its translation is CASSSRGLVEQFF.

This clonotype was seen repeatedly, ten times or more. This rearrangement joins TRBV4-2 to TRBJ2-3, with TRBD2 matching over 11 bases. Germline assignment: CDR1 LGHNA and CDR2 YNFKEQ. J was trimmed by 4 bases and V by 1 base; bases with no gene match: 7. This CDR3 has 17 residues. The DNA of the CDR3 is TGTGCCAGCAGCCAAGCGTTGGAACTAGCGGGGGCAGATACGCAGTATTTT. Translated: CASSQALELAGADTQYF.

The chain has TRBV15 and TRBJ1-3, with D unclear. This CDR3 contains 13 residues. V was clipped by 4 bases and J by 7 bases, with 11 bases between them. Germline V gives CDR1 LNHNV, CDR2 YYDKDF (reference sequence). CDR3 residues: CATSTVNGNTIYF. CDR3 in DNA: TGTGCCACCAGCACGGTTAACGGGAACACCATATATTTT.

This chain uses TRBV5-1 with TRBJ1-1, with D tentatively TRBD1 (5 bases). The V and J ends lost 0 bases and 1 base respectively, with 7 bases between them. The CDR3 has 14 amino acids. CDR1 and CDR2 from the germline V gene are SGHRS and YFSETQ. This CDR3 reads CASSLDRTNTEAFF. DNA for the CDR3: TGCGCCAGCAGCTTGGACAGGACGAACACTGAAGCTTTCTTT.

This clonotype was counted only a few times. This chain links TRBV13 with TRBJ1-2; TRBD1 aligns across 7 bases. Trimming cost V 0 bases and J 8 bases; bases outside gene matches: 6. The CDR3 totals 14 residues. CDR1 is PRHDT and CDR2 is FYEKMQ in the germline V gene (reference sequence). The CDR3 region is CASSLGTGVEGYTF. CDR3 nucleotide sequence: TGTGCCAGCAGCTTAGGTACAGGGGTCGAAGGCTACACCTTC.

The rearrangement uses TRBV7-9 and TRBJ2-7; 10 positions agree with TRBD2. The V gene end was trimmed by 2 bases and the J gene end by 3 bases; junction bases not matched to a gene: 7. This CDR3 spans 16 amino acids. Looked up from germline, CDR1 is SEHNR and CDR2 is FQNEAQ (reference sequence). The CDR3 spells CASSLTASGGFYEQYF. The CDR3 nucleotides are TGTGCCAGCAGCTTAACGGCTAGCGGGGGCTTCTACGAGCAGTACTTC.

J is TRBJ1-5 and V is TRBV20-1, with a possible D match to TRBD1 (5 bases). The V end was cut by 7 bases, the J end by 5 bases, with 21 bases between. The CDR3 has 15 amino acids. From germline, CDR1 is DFQATT and CDR2 SNEGSKA (reference sequence). The CDR3 region has the DNA TGCAGTGTTAGGGGAGGTCGGGGGTGGGATCAGCCCCAGCATTTT. Its protein product is CSVRGGRGWDQPQHF.